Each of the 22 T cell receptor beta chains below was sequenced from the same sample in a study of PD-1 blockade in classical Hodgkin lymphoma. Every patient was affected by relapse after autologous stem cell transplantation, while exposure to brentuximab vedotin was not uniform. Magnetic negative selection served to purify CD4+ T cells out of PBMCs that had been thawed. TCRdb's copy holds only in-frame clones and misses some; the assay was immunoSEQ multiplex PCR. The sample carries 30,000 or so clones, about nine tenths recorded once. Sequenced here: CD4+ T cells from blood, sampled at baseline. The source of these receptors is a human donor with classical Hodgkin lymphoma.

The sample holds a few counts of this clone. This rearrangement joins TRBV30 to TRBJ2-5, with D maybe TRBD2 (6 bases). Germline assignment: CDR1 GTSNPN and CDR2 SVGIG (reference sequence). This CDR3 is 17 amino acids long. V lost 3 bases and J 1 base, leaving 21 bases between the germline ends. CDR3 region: CAWSHYVAQGGQETQYF. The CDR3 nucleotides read TGTGCCTGGAGCCACTACGTCGCGCAGGGAGGCCAAGAGACCCAGTACTTC.

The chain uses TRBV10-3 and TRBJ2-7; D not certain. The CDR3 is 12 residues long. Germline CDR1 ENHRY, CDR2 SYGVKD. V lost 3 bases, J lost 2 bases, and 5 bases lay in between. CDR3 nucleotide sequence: TGTGCCATCAGTGATGGGACCTACGAGCAGTACTTC. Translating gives CAISDGTYEQYF.

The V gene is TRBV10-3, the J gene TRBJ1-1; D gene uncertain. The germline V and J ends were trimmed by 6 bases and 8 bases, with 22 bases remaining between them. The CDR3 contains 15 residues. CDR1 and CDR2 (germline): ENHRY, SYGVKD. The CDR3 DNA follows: TGTGCCATCAGACCCGCAAGCGTCACGGGGAGGGAAGCTTTCTTT. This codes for CAIRPASVTGREAFF.

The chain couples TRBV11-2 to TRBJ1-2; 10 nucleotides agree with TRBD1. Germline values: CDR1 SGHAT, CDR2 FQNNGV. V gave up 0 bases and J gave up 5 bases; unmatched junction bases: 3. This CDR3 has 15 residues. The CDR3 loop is CASSLDPGQGYGYTF. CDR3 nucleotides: TGTGCCAGCAGCTTAGACCCGGGACAGGGGTATGGCTACACCTTC.

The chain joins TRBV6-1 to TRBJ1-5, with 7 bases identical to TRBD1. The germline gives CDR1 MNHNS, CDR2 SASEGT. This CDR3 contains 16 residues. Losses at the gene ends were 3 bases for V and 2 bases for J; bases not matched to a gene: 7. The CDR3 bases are TGTGCCAGCAGTGACCCCCACACAGGGGGCAATCAGCCCCAGCATTTT. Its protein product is CASSDPHTGGNQPQHF.

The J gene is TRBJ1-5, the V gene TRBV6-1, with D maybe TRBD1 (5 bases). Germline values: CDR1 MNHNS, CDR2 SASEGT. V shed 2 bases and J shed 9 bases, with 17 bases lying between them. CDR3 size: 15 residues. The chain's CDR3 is CASSEMGRDGWPQHF. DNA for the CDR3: TGTGCCAGCAGTGAAATGGGCAGGGATGGATGGCCCCAGCATTTT.

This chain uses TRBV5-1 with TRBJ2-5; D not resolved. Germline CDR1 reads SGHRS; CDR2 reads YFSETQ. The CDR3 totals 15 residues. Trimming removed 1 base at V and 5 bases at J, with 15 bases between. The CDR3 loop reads CASSLSSSGDETQYF. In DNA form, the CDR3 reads TGCGCCAGCAGCTTGTCCTCTAGTGGGGATGAGACCCAGTACTTC.

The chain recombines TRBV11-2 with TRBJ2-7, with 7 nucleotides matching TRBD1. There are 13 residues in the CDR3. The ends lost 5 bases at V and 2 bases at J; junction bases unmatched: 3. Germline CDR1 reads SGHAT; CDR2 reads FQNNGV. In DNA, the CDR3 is TGTGCCAGCAGCCACACAGGGGCCTACGAGCAGTACTTC. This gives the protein CASSHTGAYEQYF.

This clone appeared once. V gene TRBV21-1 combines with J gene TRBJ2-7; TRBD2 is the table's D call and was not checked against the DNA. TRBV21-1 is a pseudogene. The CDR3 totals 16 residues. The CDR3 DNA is TGTGCCAGCAGCAAAGGAAGAGCGGGATGGACGGGCGAGCAGTACTTC. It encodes CASSKGRAGWTGEQYF.

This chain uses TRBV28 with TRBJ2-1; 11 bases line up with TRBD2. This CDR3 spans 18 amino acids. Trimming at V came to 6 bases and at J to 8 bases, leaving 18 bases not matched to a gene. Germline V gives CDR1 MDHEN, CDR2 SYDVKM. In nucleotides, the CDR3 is TGTGCCAGCAGACATGGACTAGCGGGTTACCCTGTACCCGATGAGCAGTTCTTC. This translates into CASRHGLAGYPVPDEQFF.

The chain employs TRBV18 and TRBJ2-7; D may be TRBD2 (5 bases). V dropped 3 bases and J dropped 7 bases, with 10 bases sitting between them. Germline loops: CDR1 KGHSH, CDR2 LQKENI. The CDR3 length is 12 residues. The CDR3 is CASSPVRGEQYF. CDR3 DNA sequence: TGTGCCAGCTCACCCGTGCGAGGGGAGCAGTACTTC. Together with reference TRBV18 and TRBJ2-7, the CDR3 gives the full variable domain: NAGVMQNPRHLVRRRGQEARLRCSPMKGHSHVYWYRQLPEEGLKFMVYLQKENIIDESGMPKERFSAEFPKEGPSILRIQQVVRGDSAAYFCASSPVRGEQYFGPGTRLTVT.

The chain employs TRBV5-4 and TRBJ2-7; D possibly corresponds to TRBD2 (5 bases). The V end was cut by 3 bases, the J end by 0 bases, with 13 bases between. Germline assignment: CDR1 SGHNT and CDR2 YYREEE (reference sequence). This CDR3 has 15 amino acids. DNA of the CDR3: TGTGCCAGCAGCTCTCAGACTGGGAGCTCCTACGAGCAGTACTTC. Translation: CASSSQTGSSYEQYF. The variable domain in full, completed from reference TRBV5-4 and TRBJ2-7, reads ETGVTQSPTHLIKTRGQQVTLRCSSQSGHNTVSWYQQALGQGPQFIFQYYREEENGRGNFPPRFSGLQFPNYSSELNVNALELDDSALYLCASSSQTGSSYEQYFGPGTRLTVT.

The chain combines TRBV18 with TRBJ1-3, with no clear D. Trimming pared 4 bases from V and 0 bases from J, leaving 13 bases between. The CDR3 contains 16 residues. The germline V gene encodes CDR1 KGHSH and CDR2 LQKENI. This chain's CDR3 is CASSLAQVGSGNTIYF. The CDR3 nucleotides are TGTGCCAGCTCACTGGCTCAGGTCGGCTCTGGAAACACCATATATTTT. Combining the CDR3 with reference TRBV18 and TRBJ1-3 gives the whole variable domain NAGVMQNPRHLVRRRGQEARLRCSPMKGHSHVYWYRQLPEEGLKFMVYLQKENIIDESGMPKERFSAEFPKEGPSILRIQQVVRGDSAAYFCASSLAQVGSGNTIYFGEGSWLTVV.

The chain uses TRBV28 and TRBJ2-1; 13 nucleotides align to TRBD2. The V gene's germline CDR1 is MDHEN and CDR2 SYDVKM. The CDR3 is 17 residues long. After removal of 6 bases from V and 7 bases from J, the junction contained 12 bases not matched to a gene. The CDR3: CASRPTSGRARGNEQFF. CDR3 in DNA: TGTGCCAGCAGACCTACTAGCGGGAGGGCCAGGGGGAATGAGCAGTTCTTC. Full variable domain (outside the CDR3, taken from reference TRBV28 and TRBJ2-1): DVKVTQSSRYLVKRTGEKVFLECVQDMDHENMFWYRQDPGLGLRLIYFSYDVKMKEKGDIPEGYSVSREKKERFSLILESASTNQTSMYLCASRPTSGRARGNEQFFGPGTRLTVL.

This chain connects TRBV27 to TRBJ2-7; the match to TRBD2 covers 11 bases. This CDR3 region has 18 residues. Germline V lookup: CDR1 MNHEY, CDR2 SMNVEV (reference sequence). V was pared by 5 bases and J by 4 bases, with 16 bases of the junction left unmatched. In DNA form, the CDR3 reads TGTGCCAGCAGTCCCCTTGGGAATCCGGGACTAGCGGTATACGAGCAGTACTTC. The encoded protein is CASSPLGNPGLAVYEQYF.

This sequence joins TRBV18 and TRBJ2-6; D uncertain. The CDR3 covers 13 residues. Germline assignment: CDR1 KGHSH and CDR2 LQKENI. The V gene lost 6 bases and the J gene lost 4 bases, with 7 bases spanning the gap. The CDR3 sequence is CASSVPGANVLTF. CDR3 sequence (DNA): TGTGCCAGCTCGGTTCCGGGGGCCAACGTCCTGACTTTC.

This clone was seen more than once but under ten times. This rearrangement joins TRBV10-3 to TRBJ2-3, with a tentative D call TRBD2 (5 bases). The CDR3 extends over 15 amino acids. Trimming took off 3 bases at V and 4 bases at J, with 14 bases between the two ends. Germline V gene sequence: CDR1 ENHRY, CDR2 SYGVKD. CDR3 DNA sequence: TGTGCCATCAGTGATGTGAGACCAGCGGCAGATACGCAGTATTTT. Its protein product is CAISDVRPAADTQYF.

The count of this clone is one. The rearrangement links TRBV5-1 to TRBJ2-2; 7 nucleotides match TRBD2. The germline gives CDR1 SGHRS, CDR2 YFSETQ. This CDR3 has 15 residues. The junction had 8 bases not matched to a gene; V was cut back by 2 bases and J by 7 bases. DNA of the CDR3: TGCGCCAGCAGCTTTAGCGGGCGCCCGGGCGGGGAGCTGTTTTTT. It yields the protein CASSFSGRPGGELFF.

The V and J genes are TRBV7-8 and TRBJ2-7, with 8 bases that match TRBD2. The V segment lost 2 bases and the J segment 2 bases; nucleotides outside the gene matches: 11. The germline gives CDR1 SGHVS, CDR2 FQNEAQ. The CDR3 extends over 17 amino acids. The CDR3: CASSLLFSGLGTYEQYF. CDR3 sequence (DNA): TGTGCCAGCAGCTTACTTTTCTCGGGACTAGGGACCTACGAGCAGTACTTC.

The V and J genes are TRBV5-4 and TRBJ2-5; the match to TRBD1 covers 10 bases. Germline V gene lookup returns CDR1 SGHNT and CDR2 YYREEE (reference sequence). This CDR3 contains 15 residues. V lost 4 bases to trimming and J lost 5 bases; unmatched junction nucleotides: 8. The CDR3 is CASSLWTGGAETQYF. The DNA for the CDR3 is TGTGCCAGCAGCCTGTGGACAGGGGGGGCCGAGACCCAGTACTTC.

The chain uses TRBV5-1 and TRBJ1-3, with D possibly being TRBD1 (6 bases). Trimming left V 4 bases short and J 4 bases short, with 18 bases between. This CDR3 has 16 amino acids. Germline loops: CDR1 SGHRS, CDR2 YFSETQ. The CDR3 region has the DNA TGCGCCAGCAGCCCGTGGACAGAGCAACCGGGAAACACCATATATTTT. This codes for CASSPWTEQPGNTIYF.

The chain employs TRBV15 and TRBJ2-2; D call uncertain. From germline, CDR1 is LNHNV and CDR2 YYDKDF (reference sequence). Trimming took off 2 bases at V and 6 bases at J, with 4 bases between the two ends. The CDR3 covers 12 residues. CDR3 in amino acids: CATSRYPGELFF. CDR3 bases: TGTGCCACCAGCAGATACCCCGGGGAGCTGTTTTTT.